The source of this TCR beta chain is a study of PD-L1 blockade in urothelial cancer. The wider study: Most patients, about 85% of the roughly 30, were males with bladder-origin cancer. Blood underwent analysis 3 weeks (second dose) and 6 weeks after treatment began.

Trimming shortened V by 5 bases and J by 0 bases, and 10 bases separated the two germline ends. This CDR3 is 14 amino acids long. The germline V gene encodes CDR1 MNHNY and CDR2 SVGAGI (reference sequence). Between 1 and 8 samples, pretreatment and on-treatment, were given by each patient. Clones were read by immunoSEQ multiplex PCR, and TCRdb kept only the in-frame ones, dropping some. The data show tens of thousands of clones, roughly 82% seen once. The chain couples TRBV6-6 to TRBJ1-1, with D perhaps TRBD1 (6 bases). Sequenced material: PBMCs, taken around atezolizumab (anti-PD-L1) treatment. The clonotype was recovered from a man between 65 and 85 years old with urothelial cancer. The CDR3 coding sequence is TGTGCCAGCAGTCCCCGGGACATGAACACTGAAGCTTTCTTT. This codes for CASSPRDMNTEAFF.